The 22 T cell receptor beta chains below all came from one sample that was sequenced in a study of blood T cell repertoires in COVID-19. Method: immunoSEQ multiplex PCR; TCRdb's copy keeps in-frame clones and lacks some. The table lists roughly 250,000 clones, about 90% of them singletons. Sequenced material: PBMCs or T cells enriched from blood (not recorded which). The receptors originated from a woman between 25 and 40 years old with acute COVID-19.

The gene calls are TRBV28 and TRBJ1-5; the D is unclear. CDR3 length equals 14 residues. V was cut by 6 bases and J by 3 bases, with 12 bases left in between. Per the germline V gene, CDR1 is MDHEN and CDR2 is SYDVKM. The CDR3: CASRPSGFNQPQHF. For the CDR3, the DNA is TGTGCCAGCAGACCCTCGGGGTTCAATCAGCCCCAGCATTTT.

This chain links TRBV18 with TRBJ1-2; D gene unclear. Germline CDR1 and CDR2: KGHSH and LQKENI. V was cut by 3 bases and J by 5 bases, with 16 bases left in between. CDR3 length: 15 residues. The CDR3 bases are TGTGCCAGCTCACCTTTCGTCACCGGGGATTATGGCTACACCTTC. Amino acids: CASSPFVTGDYGYTF. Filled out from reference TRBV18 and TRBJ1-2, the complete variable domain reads NAGVMQNPRHLVRRRGQEARLRCSPMKGHSHVYWYRQLPEEGLKFMVYLQKENIIDESGMPKERFSAEFPKEGPSILRIQQVVRGDSAAYFCASSPFVTGDYGYTFGSGTRLTVV.

This chain's CDR3 is CATEGLAGVYEQFF. In DNA, the CDR3 is TGTGCCACCGAAGGACTAGCGGGAGTCTATGAGCAGTTCTTC. V and J are TRBV28 and TRBJ2-1, with TRBD2 matching over 13 bases. The CDR3 totals 14 residues. Germline trimming cut 10 bases from V and 8 bases from J; bases unmatched to any gene: 8. CDR1 and CDR2 from the germline V gene are MDHEN and SYDVKM.

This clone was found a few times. The CDR3 DNA is TGCGCCAGCAGCTCGAAACTGCTTGGACTAGCGGGACTCAATGAGCAGTTCTTC. It encodes CASSSKLLGLAGLNEQFF. The chain recombines TRBV5-1 with TRBJ2-1, with 12 bases that match TRBD2. This CDR3 spans 18 amino acids. V was clipped by 3 bases and J by 6 bases; unmatched bases: 13. Per the germline V gene, CDR1 is SGHRS and CDR2 is YFSETQ.

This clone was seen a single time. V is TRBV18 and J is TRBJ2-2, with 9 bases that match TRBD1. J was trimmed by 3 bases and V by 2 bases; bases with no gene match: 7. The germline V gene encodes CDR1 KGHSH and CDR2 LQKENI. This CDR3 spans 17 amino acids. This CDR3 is CASSPGTGLDDTGELFF. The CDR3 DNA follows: TGTGCCAGCTCACCAGGGACAGGGTTAGACGACACCGGGGAGCTGTTTTTT.

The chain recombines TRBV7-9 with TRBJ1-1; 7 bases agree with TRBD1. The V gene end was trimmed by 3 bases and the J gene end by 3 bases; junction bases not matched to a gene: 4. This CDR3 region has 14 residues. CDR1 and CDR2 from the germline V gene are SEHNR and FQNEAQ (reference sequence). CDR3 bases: TGTGCCAGCAGCTTGGGTGACAGGGACACTGAAGCTTTCTTT. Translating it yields CASSLGDRDTEAFF.

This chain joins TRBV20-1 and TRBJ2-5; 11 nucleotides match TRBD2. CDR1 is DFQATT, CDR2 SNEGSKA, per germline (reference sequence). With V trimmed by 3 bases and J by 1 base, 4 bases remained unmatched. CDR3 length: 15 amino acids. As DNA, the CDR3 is TGCAGTGCTAGTACTAGCGGGAGCCTCCAAGAGACCCAGTACTTC. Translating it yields CSASTSGSLQETQYF.

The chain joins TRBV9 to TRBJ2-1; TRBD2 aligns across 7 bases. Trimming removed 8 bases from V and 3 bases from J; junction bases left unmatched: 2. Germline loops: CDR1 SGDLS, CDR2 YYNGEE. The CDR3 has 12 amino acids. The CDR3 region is CASGLDYNEQFF. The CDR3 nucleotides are TGTGCCAGTGGACTAGACTACAATGAGCAGTTCTTC.

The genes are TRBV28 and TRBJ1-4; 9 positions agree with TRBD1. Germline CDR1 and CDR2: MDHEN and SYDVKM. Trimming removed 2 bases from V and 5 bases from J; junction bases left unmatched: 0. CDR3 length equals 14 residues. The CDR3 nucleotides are TGTGCCAGCAGTTTAGGACAGGGGAATGAAAAACTGTTTTTT. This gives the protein CASSLGQGNEKLFF.

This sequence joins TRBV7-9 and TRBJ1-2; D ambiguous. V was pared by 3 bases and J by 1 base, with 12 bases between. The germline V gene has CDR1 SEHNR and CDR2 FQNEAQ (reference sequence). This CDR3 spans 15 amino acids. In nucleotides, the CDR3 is TGTGCCAGCAGCTTCTCCGACTCCGGTAACTATGGCTACACCTTC. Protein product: CASSFSDSGNYGYTF. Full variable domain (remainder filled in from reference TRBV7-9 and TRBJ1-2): DTGVSQNPRHKITKRGQNVTFRCDPISEHNRLYWYRQTLGQGPEFLTYFQNEAQLEKSRLLSDRFSAERPKGSFSTLEIQRTEQGDSAMYLCASSFSDSGNYGYTFGSGTRLTVV.

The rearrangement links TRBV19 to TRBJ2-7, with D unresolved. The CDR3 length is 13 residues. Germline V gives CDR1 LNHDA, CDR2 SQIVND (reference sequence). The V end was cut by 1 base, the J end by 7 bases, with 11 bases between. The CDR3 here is CASSIAGSREQYF. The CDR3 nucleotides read TGTGCCAGTAGTATAGCCGGGTCGCGGGAGCAGTACTTC.

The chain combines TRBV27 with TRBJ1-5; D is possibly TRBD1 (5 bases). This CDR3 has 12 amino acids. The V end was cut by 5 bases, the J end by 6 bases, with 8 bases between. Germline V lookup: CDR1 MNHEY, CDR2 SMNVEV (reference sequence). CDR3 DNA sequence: TGTGCCAGCAGTCGGGGGGGTCAGCCCCAGCATTTT. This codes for CASSRGGQPQHF.

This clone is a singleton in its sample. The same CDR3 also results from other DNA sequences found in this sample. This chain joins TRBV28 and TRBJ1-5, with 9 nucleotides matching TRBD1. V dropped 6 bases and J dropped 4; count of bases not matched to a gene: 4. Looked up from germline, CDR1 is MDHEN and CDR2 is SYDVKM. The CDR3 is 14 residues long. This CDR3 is CASSSGQGNQPQHF. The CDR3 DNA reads TGTGCCAGCAGCTCAGGACAGGGGAATCAGCCCCAGCATTTT.

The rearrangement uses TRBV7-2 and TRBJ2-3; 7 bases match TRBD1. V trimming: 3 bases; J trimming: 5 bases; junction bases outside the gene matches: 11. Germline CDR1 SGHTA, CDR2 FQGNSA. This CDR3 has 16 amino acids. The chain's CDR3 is CASSFLEQGMGDTQYF. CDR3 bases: TGTGCCAGCAGCTTTTTAGAACAGGGGATGGGAGATACGCAGTATTTT.

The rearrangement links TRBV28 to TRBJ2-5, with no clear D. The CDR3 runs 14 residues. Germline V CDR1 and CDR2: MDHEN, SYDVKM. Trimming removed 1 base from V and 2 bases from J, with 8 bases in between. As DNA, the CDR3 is TGTGCCAGCAGTTTATCTCTAGAACAAGAGACCCAGTACTTC. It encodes CASSLSLEQETQYF.

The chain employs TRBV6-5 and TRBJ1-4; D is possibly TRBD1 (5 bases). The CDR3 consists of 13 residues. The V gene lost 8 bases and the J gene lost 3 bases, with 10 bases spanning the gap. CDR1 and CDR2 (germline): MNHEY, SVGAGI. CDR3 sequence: CASPGTPNEKLFF. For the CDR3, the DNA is TGTGCCAGCCCAGGGACTCCTAATGAAAAACTGTTTTTT.

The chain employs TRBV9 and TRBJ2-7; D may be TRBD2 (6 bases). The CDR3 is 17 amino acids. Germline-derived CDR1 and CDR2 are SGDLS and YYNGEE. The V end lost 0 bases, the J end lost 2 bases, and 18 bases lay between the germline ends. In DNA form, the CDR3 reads TGTGCCAGCAGCGTAGGCGGGCGGGGCGGCGGAACCTACGAGCAGTACTTC. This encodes CASSVGGRGGGTYEQYF.

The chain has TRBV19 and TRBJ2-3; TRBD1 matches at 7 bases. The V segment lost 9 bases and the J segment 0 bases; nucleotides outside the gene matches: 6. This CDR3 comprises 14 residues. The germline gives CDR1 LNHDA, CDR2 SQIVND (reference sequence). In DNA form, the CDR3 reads TGTGCCAGCCGGGACAGCTCTAGCACAGATACGCAGTATTTT. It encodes CASRDSSSTDTQYF.

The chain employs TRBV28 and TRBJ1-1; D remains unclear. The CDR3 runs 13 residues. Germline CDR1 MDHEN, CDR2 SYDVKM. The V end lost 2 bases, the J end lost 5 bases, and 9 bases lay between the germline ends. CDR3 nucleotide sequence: TGTGCCAGCAGTTTACCCGGGGATACTGAAGCTTTCTTT. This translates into CASSLPGDTEAFF. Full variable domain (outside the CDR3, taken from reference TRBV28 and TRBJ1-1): DVKVTQSSRYLVKRTGEKVFLECVQDMDHENMFWYRQDPGLGLRLIYFSYDVKMKEKGDIPEGYSVSREKKERFSLILESASTNQTSMYLCASSLPGDTEAFFGQGTRLTVV.

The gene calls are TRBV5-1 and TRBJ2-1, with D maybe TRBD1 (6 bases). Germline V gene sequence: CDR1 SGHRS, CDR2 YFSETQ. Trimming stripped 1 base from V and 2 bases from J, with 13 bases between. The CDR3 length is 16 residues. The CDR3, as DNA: TGCGCCAGCAGCTTGTTGCAACAGGGTGCCTACAATGAGCAGTTCTTC. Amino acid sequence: CASSLLQQGAYNEQFF.

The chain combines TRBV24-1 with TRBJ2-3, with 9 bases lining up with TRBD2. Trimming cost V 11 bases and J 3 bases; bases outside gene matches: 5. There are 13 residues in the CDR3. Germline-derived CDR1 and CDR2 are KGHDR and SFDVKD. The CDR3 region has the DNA TGTGCCATTAGCGGGGGTGGGACAGATACGCAGTATTTT. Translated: CAISGGGTDTQYF.

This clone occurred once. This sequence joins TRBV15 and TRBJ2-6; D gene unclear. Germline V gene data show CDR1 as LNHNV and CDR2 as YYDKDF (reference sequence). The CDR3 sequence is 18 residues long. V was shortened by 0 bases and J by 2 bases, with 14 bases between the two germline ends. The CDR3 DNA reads TGTGCCACCAGCAGAGATGGCAGGAACAAGACTGGGGCCAACGTCCTGACTTTC. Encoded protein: CATSRDGRNKTGANVLTF.